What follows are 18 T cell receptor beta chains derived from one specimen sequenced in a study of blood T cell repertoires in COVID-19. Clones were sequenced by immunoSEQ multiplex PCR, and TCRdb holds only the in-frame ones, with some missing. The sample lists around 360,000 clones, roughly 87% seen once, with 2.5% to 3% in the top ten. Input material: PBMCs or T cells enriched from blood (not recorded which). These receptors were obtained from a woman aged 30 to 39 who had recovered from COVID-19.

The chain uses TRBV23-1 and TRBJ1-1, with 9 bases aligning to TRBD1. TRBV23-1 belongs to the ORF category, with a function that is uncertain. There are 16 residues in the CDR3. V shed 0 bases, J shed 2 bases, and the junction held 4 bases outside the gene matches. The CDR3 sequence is CASSQSRQGVNTEAFF. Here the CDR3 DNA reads TGCGCCAGCAGTCAATCCAGACAGGGGGTAAACACTGAAGCTTTCTTT.

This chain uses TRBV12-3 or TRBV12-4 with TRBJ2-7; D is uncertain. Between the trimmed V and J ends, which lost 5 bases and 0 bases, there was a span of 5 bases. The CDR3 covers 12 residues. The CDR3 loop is CASSASSYEQYF. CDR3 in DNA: TGTGCCAGCAGTGCGAGCTCCTACGAGCAGTACTTC.

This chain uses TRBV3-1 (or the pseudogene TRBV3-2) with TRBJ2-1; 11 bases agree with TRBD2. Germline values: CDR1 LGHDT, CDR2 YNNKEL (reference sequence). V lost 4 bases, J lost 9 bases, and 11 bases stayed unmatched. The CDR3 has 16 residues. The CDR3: CASSPDLSGGGGEQFF. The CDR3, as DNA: TGTGCCAGCAGCCCCGACCTTAGCGGGGGGGGTGGTGAGCAGTTCTTC.

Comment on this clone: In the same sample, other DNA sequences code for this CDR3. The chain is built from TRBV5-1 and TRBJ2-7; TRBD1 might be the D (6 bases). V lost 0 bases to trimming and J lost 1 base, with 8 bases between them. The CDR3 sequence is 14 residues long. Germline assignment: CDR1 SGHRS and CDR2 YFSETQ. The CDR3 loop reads CASSLVTGSYEQYF. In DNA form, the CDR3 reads TGCGCCAGCAGCTTGGTCACAGGGTCCTACGAGCAGTACTTC.

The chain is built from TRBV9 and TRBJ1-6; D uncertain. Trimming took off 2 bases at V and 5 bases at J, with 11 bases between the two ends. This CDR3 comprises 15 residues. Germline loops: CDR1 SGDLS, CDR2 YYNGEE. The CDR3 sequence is CASSVEGSNNSPLHF. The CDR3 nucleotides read TGTGCCAGCAGCGTGGAGGGTTCTAATAATTCACCCCTCCACTTT. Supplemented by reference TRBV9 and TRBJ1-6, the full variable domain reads DSGVTQTPKHLITATGQRVTLRCSPRSGDLSVYWYQQSLDQGLQFLIQYYNGEERAKGNILERFSAQQFPDLHSELNLSSLELGDSALYFCASSVEGSNNSPLHFGNGTRLTVT.

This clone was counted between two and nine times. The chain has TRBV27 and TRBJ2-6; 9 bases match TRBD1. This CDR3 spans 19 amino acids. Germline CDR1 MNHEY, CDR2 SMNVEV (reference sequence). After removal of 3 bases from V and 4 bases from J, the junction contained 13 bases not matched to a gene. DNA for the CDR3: TGTGCCAGCAGTTTCTACCCGGGACAGGGAGCGGTCGGGGCCAACGTCCTGACTTTC. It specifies CASSFYPGQGAVGANVLTF.

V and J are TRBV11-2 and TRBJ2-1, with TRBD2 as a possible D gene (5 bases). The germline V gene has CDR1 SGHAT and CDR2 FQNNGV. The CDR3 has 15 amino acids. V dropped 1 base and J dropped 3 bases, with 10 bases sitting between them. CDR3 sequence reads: CASSLAGSDYNEQFF. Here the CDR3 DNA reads TGTGCCAGCAGCTTAGCGGGTAGCGACTACAATGAGCAGTTCTTC.

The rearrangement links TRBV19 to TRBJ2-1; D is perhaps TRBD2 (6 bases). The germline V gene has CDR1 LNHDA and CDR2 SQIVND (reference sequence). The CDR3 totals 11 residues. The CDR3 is CPGLLYNEQFF. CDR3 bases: TGTCCGGGACTTCTTTACAATGAGCAGTTCTTC. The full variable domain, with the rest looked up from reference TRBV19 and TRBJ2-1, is DGGITQSPKYLFRKEGQNVTLSCEQNLNHDAMYWYRQDPGQGLRLIYYSQIVNDFQKGDIAEGYSVSREKKESFPLTVTSAQKNPTAFYLCPGLLYNEQFFGPGTRLTVL.

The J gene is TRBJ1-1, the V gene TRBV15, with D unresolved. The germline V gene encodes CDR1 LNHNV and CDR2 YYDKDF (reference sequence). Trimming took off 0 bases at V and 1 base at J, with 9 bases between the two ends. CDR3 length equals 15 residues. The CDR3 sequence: CATSRERQWNTEAFF. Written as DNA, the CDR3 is TGTGCCACCAGCAGAGAACGCCAGTGGAACACTGAAGCTTTCTTT. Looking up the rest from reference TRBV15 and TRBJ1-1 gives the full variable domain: DAMVIQNPRYQVTQFGKPVTLSCSQTLNHNVMYWYQQKSSQAPKLLFHYYDKDFNNEADTPDNFQSRRPNTSFCFLDIRSPGLGDTAMYLCATSRERQWNTEAFFGQGTRLTVV.

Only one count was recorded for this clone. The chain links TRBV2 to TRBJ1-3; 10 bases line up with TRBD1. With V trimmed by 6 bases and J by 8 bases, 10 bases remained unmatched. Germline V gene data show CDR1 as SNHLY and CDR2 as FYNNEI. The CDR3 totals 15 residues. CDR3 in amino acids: CASRPRTGGGDTIYF. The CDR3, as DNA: TGTGCCAGCAGACCCCGGACAGGGGGTGGGGACACCATATATTTT.

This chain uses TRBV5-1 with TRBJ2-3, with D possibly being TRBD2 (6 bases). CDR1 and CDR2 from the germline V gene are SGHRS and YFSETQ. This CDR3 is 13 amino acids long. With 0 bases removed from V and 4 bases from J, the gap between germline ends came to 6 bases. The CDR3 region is CASSLGEADTQYF. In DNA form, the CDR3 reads TGCGCCAGCAGCTTGGGGGAGGCAGATACGCAGTATTTT. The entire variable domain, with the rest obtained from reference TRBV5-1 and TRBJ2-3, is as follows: KAGVTQTPRYLIKTRGQQVTLSCSPISGHRSVSWYQQTPGQGLQFLFEYFSETQRNKGNFPGRFSGRQFSNSRSEMNVSTLELGDSALYLCASSLGEADTQYFGPGTRLTVL.

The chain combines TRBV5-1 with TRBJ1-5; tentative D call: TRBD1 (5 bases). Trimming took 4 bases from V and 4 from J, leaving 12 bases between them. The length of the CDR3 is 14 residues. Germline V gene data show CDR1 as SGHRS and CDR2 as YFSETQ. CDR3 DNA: TGCGCCAGCAGCCCGGATGGGGGGAATCAGCCCCAGCATTTT. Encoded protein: CASSPDGGNQPQHF.

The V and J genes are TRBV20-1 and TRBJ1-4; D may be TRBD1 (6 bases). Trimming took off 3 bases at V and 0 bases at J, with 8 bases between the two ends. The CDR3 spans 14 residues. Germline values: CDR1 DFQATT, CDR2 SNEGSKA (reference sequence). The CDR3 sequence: CSASGQPTNEKLFF. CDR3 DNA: TGCAGTGCTAGTGGACAGCCAACTAATGAAAAACTGTTTTTT.

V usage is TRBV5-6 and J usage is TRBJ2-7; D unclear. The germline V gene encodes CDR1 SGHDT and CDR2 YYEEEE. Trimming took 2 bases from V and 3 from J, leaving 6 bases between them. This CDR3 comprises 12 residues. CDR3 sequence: CASSFNSYEQYF. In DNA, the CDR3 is TGTGCCAGCAGCTTCAATAGCTACGAGCAGTACTTC.

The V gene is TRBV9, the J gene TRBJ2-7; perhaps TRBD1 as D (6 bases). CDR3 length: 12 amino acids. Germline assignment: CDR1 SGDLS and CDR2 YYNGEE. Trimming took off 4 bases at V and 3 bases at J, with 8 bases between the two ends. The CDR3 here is CASSRDNYEQYF. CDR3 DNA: TGTGCCAGCAGCCGGGACAACTACGAGCAGTACTTC.

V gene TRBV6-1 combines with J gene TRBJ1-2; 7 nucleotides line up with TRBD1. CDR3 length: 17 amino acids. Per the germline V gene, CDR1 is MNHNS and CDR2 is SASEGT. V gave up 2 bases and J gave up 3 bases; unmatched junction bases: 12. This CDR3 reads CASSERAEGAWYYGYTF. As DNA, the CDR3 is TGTGCCAGCAGTGAACGGGCGGAGGGGGCTTGGTACTATGGCTACACCTTC.

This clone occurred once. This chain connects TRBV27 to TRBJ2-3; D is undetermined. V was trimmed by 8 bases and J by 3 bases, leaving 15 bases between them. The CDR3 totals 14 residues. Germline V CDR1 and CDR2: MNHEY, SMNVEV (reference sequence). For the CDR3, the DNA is TGTGCCAGCTCCCCGCGCGGTCTGACAGATACGCAGTATTTT. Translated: CASSPRGLTDTQYF.

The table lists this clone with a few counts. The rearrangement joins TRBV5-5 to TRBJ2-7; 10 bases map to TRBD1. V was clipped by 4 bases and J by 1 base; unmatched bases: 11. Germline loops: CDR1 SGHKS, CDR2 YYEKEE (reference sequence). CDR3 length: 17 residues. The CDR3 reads CASSPGTGEEGSYEQYF. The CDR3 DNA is TGTGCCAGCAGCCCGGGGACAGGGGAGGAGGGATCCTACGAGCAGTACTTC.